These 27 T cell receptor beta chains originate from one sample sequenced in a study of OX40 agonist ivuxolimab in advanced cancers. Clones were sequenced by immunoSEQ multiplex PCR, and TCRdb holds only the in-frame ones, with some missing. The table has 89,000 or so clones, about 90% seen once. The source was CD4+ or CD8+ T cells sorted from blood, collected in a trial of the OX40 agonist ivuxolimab. Receptors were obtained from an adult with an advanced solid tumor such as melanoma, head and neck, liver or kidney cancer.

The chain uses TRBV5-6 and TRBJ2-3; D gene uncertain. The V gene lost 0 bases and the J gene lost 4 bases, with 3 bases spanning the gap. The CDR3 is made up of 12 amino acids. The germline CDR1 and CDR2 sequences are SGHDT and YYEEEE. The CDR3 DNA follows: TGTGCCAGCAGCTTGGACTCAGATACGCAGTATTTT. Translating gives CASSLDSDTQYF.

The chain recombines TRBV6-5 with TRBJ1-1; D is uncertain. Germline loops: CDR1 MNHEY, CDR2 SVGAGI. The CDR3 extends over 16 amino acids. Trimming removed 2 bases from V and 0 bases from J, with 13 bases in between. The DNA for the CDR3 is TGTGCCAGCAGTTACGGGAATTTGGGGATGAACACTGAAGCTTTCTTT. Translation gives CASSYGNLGMNTEAFF.

The chain links TRBV30 to TRBJ1-5, with a possible D match to TRBD1 (5 bases). Germline-derived CDR1 and CDR2 are GTSNPN and SVGIG (reference sequence). The V end lost 2 bases, the J end lost 5 bases, and 13 bases lay between the germline ends. The CDR3 contains 14 residues. CDR3 in amino acids: CAWSLGRWHQPQHF. The CDR3 nucleotides are TGTGCCTGGAGTTTGGGACGGTGGCATCAGCCCCAGCATTTT.

The chain couples TRBV5-4 to TRBJ2-6; the match to TRBD1 covers 8 bases. J was trimmed by 2 bases and V by 4 bases; bases with no gene match: 11. This CDR3 has 18 residues. Germline CDR1 is SGHNT and CDR2 is YYREEE (reference sequence). In DNA form, the CDR3 reads TGTGCCAGCAGCGCCAGGGGGCAAGTCTATCCTGGGGCCAACGTCCTGACTTTC. Its protein is CASSARGQVYPGANVLTF.

The V call is TRBV28, the J call TRBJ2-3; a weak D match, TRBD1 (5 bases). CDR3 length: 14 amino acids. With 2 bases removed from V and 6 bases from J, the gap between germline ends came to 12 bases. The germline gives CDR1 MDHEN, CDR2 SYDVKM. The CDR3 protein is CASSLGAGPDTQYF. The CDR3 DNA follows: TGTGCCAGCAGTTTAGGGGCCGGGCCGGATACGCAGTATTTT.

The chain has TRBV19 and TRBJ2-7; D gene unclear. The V end lost 7 bases, the J end lost 12 bases, and 10 bases lay between the germline ends. CDR1 and CDR2 from the germline V gene are LNHDA and SQIVND (reference sequence). The CDR3 is 9 residues long. The CDR3 loop reads CASTSDPYV. CDR3 sequence (DNA): TGTGCCAGTACCTCGGACCCGTACGTC.

V and J are TRBV7-8 and TRBJ2-7, with TRBD2 identical over 9 bases. This CDR3 region has 16 residues. V dropped 5 bases and J dropped 4; count of bases not matched to a gene: 12. Germline CDR1 is SGHVS and CDR2 is FQNEAQ. CDR3: CASSPGTREGQYEQYV. The CDR3 bases are TGTGCCAGCAGCCCCGGGACGCGGGAGGGCCAATACGAGCAGTACGTC.

The rearrangement joins TRBV9 to TRBJ2-1, with D perhaps TRBD2 (5 bases). This CDR3 spans 13 amino acids. The germline V gene encodes CDR1 SGDLS and CDR2 YYNGEE. V was trimmed by 4 bases and J by 6 bases, leaving 11 bases between them. The CDR3 nucleotides are TGTGCCAGCAGCCCCCGTCTAGCCAATGAGCAGTTCTTC. Protein sequence: CASSPRLANEQFF. The whole variable domain, remainder taken from reference TRBV9 and TRBJ2-1, is DSGVTQTPKHLITATGQRVTLRCSPRSGDLSVYWYQQSLDQGLQFLIQYYNGEERAKGNILERFSAQQFPDLHSELNLSSLELGDSALYFCASSPRLANEQFFGPGTRLTVL.

CDR3 nucleotides: TGCAGCGTTGATACGCCCCAGCATTTT. This gives the protein CSVDTPQHF. This chain uses TRBV29-1 with TRBJ1-5; no clear D gene. Per germline, CDR1 SQVTM and CDR2 ANQGSEA. Trimming left V 3 bases short and J 9 bases short, with 3 bases between. This CDR3 has 9 amino acids.

This sequence joins TRBV28 and TRBJ1-5; D is undetermined. V was pared by 6 bases and J by 4 bases, with 16 bases between. Per germline, CDR1 MDHEN and CDR2 SYDVKM. The CDR3 runs to 15 residues. CDR3 DNA sequence: TGTGCCAGCAGCCGATCGGGGTTTGGGAATCAGCCCCAGCATTTT. The encoded protein is CASSRSGFGNQPQHF.

The gene calls are TRBV7-8 and TRBJ1-6; weak D call: TRBD1 (6 bases). The CDR3 sequence is 12 residues long. Germline V CDR1 and CDR2: SGHVS, FQNEAQ. V shed 3 bases and J shed 10 bases, with 7 bases lying between them. The CDR3 here is CASSFGQSPLHF. The CDR3 region has the DNA TGTGCCAGCAGCTTCGGACAGTCACCCCTCCACTTT.

The rearrangement joins TRBV10-3 to TRBJ2-1; 7 nucleotides match TRBD2. V was pared by 8 bases and J by 0 bases, with 10 bases of the junction left unmatched. This CDR3 region has 16 residues. Per germline, CDR1 ENHRY and CDR2 SYGVKD. CDR3 in DNA: TGTGCCATCCTTACTAGCGAGAACAGCTCCTACAATGAGCAGTTCTTC. The encoded protein is CAILTSENSSYNEQFF.

The chain couples TRBV28 to TRBJ2-1; no definite D call. The CDR3 runs 13 residues. CDR1 and CDR2 (germline): MDHEN, SYDVKM. V lost 5 bases and J 16 bases, leaving 21 bases between the germline ends. CDR3 region: CASSPTLLPISFF. CDR3 bases: TGTGCCAGCAGTCCGACGCTTCTACCCATATCCTTCTTC.

This clone was recorded only once. V usage is TRBV28 and J usage is TRBJ2-3, with a possible D match to TRBD1 (6 bases). The V and J ends lost 4 bases and 0 bases respectively, with 14 bases between them. Looked up from germline, CDR1 is MDHEN and CDR2 is SYDVKM. The CDR3 is 16 amino acids. CDR3 DNA sequence: TGTGCCAGCAGTTGGAACGGACAGTCTAGCACAGATACGCAGTATTTT. This codes for CASSWNGQSSTDTQYF.

The J gene is TRBJ1-5, the V gene TRBV7-9, with TRBD1 matching over 7 bases. The germline CDR1 and CDR2 sequences are SEHNR and FQNEAQ (reference sequence). V lost 7 bases and J lost 6; bases outside the gene matches: 9. The CDR3 contains 14 residues. CDR3 DNA sequence: TGTGCCAGCACCCCTACAGGGGATCCTCAGCCCCAGCATTTT. It yields the protein CASTPTGDPQPQHF.

CDR3 in amino acids: CASSHLAPPNNEQFF. DNA for the CDR3: TGCGCCAGCAGCCATCTGGCCCCGCCTAACAATGAGCAGTTCTTC. The gene calls are TRBV4-3 and TRBJ2-1; D not resolved. Germline loops: CDR1 LGHNA, CDR2 YSLEER. The V end was cut by 3 bases, the J end by 5 bases, with 14 bases between. The CDR3 is made up of 15 amino acids.

V is TRBV30 and J is TRBJ1-4, with D possibly matching TRBD1 (5 bases). Trimming pared 8 bases from V and 4 bases from J, leaving 20 bases between. From germline, CDR1 is GTSNPN and CDR2 SVGIG (reference sequence). The CDR3 covers 15 residues. The CDR3 region is CATSGRASDNEKLFF. CDR3 coding DNA: TGTGCCACGTCGGGCAGGGCCTCTGATAATGAAAAACTGTTTTTT.

The sample holds one count of this clone. The chain combines TRBV10-3 with TRBJ2-1; D unclear. Germline CDR1 ENHRY, CDR2 SYGVKD. This CDR3 region has 12 residues. Trimming stripped 2 bases from V and 8 bases from J, with 7 bases between. CDR3 coding DNA: TGTGCCATCAGTGAGGAGTTGGATGAGCAGTTCTTC. It translates to CAISEELDEQFF.

V is TRBV5-1 and J is TRBJ2-1, with 7 bases that match TRBD2. This CDR3 spans 15 amino acids. The V and J ends lost 2 bases and 6 bases, in that order; junction bases with no gene match: 8. Germline V lookup: CDR1 SGHRS, CDR2 YFSETQ. CDR3 residues: CASSFRGREGNEQFF. The DNA of the CDR3 is TGCGCCAGCAGCTTTCGTGGCAGGGAGGGCAATGAGCAGTTCTTC. Using reference TRBV5-1 and TRBJ2-1 for the parts outside the CDR3, the full variable domain is KAGVTQTPRYLIKTRGQQVTLSCSPISGHRSVSWYQQTPGQGLQFLFEYFSETQRNKGNFPGRFSGRQFSNSRSEMNVSTLELGDSALYLCASSFRGREGNEQFFGPGTRLTVL.

The chain uses TRBV6-6 and TRBJ2-7; unclear D gene. V lost 0 bases to trimming and J lost 4 bases, with 7 bases between them. This CDR3 has 13 residues. Germline CDR1 reads MNHNY; CDR2 reads SVGAGI (reference sequence). This CDR3 reads CASSYSKGYEQYF. CDR3 in DNA: TGTGCCAGCAGTTACTCGAAAGGGTACGAGCAGTACTTC.

This chain connects TRBV6-6 to TRBJ1-6, with a tentative D call TRBD1 (5 bases). The CDR3 contains 15 residues. CDR1 MNHNY and CDR2 SVGAGI come from the germline V gene (reference sequence). V was pared by 5 bases and J by 9 bases, with 17 bases between. The CDR3 bases are TGTGCCAGCAGTCCGCTAACGGGGGGAAGTTCACCCCTCCACTTT. The encoded protein is CASSPLTGGSSPLHF.

This chain uses TRBV4-3 with TRBJ1-3, with TRBD1 matching over 8 bases. The J segment lost 3 bases and the V segment lost 1 base, leaving 5 bases of the junction unmatched. The CDR3 is 16 residues long. Per the germline V gene, CDR1 is LGHNA and CDR2 is YSLEER. CDR3 DNA sequence: TGCGCCAGCAGCCAAGGGACAGGGTTACTTGGAAACACCATATATTTT. It specifies CASSQGTGLLGNTIYF.

This rearrangement joins TRBV18 to TRBJ2-2, with D maybe TRBD1 (6 bases). The germline CDR1 and CDR2 sequences are KGHSH and LQKENI. V was shortened by 4 bases and J by 6 bases, with 21 bases between the two germline ends. The CDR3 loop spans 17 amino acids. CDR3 sequence (DNA): TGTGCCAGCTCACATATACCGGGACATGGCCAGCCCGGGGAGCTGTTTTTT. This encodes CASSHIPGHGQPGELFF.

The gene calls are TRBV30 and TRBJ2-1, with 9 bases matching TRBD1. The ends lost 6 bases at V and 9 bases at J; junction bases unmatched: 15. The length of the CDR3 is 15 residues. The germline V gene has CDR1 GTSNPN and CDR2 SVGIG (reference sequence). The CDR3, as DNA: TGTGCCTGCCCTCACCCGGGACAGGGTCACAGTGAGCAGTTCTTC. Translation: CACPHPGQGHSEQFF.

The V call is TRBV2, the J call TRBJ2-3, with D perhaps TRBD2 (6 bases). V shed 7 bases and J shed 1 base, with 15 bases lying between them. CDR3 length equals 15 residues. The germline V gene encodes CDR1 SNHLY and CDR2 FYNNEI. This CDR3 reads CASIPGGLGTDTQYF. The CDR3 bases are TGTGCCAGCATCCCCGGGGGATTAGGCACAGATACGCAGTATTTT. Full variable domain (rest looked up from reference TRBV2 and TRBJ2-3): EPEVTQTPSHQVTQMGQEVILRCVPISNHLYFYWYRQILGQKVEFLVSFYNNEISEKSEIFDDQFSVERPDGSNFTLKIRSTKLEDSAMYFCASIPGGLGTDTQYFGPGTRLTVL.

CDR3: CASSYGGAEYF. The CDR3, as DNA: TGTGCCAGCAGTTACGGGGGGGCTGAGTACTTC. V is TRBV6-5 and J is TRBJ2-7; D might be TRBD2 (7 bases). Germline V gives CDR1 MNHEY, CDR2 SVGAGI. This CDR3 is 11 amino acids long. The V end was cut by 2 bases, the J end by 11 bases, with 10 bases between.

V usage is TRBV30 and J usage is TRBJ1-2; maybe TRBD1 (5 bases). The germline V gene encodes CDR1 GTSNPN and CDR2 SVGIG (reference sequence). V was shortened by 2 bases and J by 3 bases, with 13 bases between the two germline ends. This CDR3 comprises 14 residues. DNA of the CDR3: TGTGCCTGGAGTCTGGGGGTGAAGGACTATGGCTACACCTTC. Translating it yields CAWSLGVKDYGYTF.